Given below is one TCR beta chain in context. Its antigen is undetermined. These data belong to a study of CD8+ T cells in alopecia areata. Whole-study context: Each of the treated patients was given oral tofacitinib, 5 to 10 mg twice daily, for moderate-to-severe alopecia areata. Study conclusions and caveats: Possibly as an HLA-related effect, TCR sharing across patients appeared less clear than in mice. The study found higher clonality in lesional than normal scalp, especially in alopecia totalis/universalis.

cDNA reverse transcribed from extracted RNA served as the sequencing template. Data came from immunoSEQ multiplex PCR; TCRdb stores just in-frame clones and leaves some out. This sample has around 200,000 clones; roughly three fifths occur once, and the top ten carry over 9.5%. Treatment reported: oral pan-JAK inhibitor, 5-10 mg twice daily. In alopecia areata patients, both lesional scalp punch biopsies and peripheral blood were collected. The junction had 9 bases not matched to a gene; V was cut back by 4 bases and J by 4 bases. Germline CDR1 reads GTSNPN; CDR2 reads SVGIG (reference sequence). This CDR3 comprises 16 residues.

The receptor's source is a human donor with alopecia areata. The source was CD8+ T cells sorted from blood, collected at week 24, from a patient treated with tofacitinib. The rearrangement uses TRBV30 and TRBJ2-6; 8 bases fit TRBD1. CDR3 region: CAWIMTGATGANVLTF. DNA of the CDR3: TGTGCCTGGATCATGACAGGGGCTACCGGGGCCAACGTCCTGACTTTC.